This T cell receptor beta chain was found in a study of Ad26.COV2.S vaccination and SARS-CoV-2 variants. Treatment here: 15 to 20 received Ad26.COV2.S at low or high dose, single or two shots; roughly five received placebo; per-sample allocation not given. After the first vaccine or placebo injection, samples were drawn on day 63. Assay used: immunoSEQ multiplex PCR; TCRdb lists only in-frame clones, some missing. The sample lists around 400,000 clones; around 89% were seen once. This receptor was obtained from a person aged 18 to 65 who received the Ad26.COV2.S COVID-19 vaccine or a placebo. This specimen consisted of peripheral blood, obtained in a trial of Ad26.COV2.S vaccine versus placebo.

The CDR3 bases are TGTGCCAGCAGCTACCCACGTGAGACCCAGTACTTC. It translates to CASSYPRETQYF. The chain carries TRBV6-5 and TRBJ2-5, with D uncertain. CDR1 is MNHEY and CDR2 is SVGAGI in the germline V gene. V lost 6 bases to trimming and J lost 5 bases, with 10 bases between them. The CDR3 runs 12 residues.